These 11 T cell receptor beta chains share one sample of origin, sequenced in a study of Ad26.COV2.S vaccination and SARS-CoV-2 variants. Treatment of the sample: over 15 received Ad26.COV2.S at low or high dose, single or two shots; about 5 received placebo; per-sample allocation not given. Material that was analyzed had been drawn on day 63 after the first vaccine or placebo injection. Here immunoSEQ multiplex PCR was the method, and the copy in TCRdb shows in-frame clones only, minus some. The table shows around 450,000 clones, with roughly 90% occurring only once. This sample comprised peripheral blood, obtained in a trial of Ad26.COV2.S vaccine versus placebo. The origin of the receptors is a person between 18 and 65 years old who received the Ad26.COV2.S COVID-19 vaccine or a placebo.

The J gene is TRBJ2-7, the V gene TRBV7-9; D call uncertain. Germline loops: CDR1 SEHNR, CDR2 FQNEAQ (reference sequence). V lost 1 base to trimming and J lost 3 bases, with 10 bases between them. The CDR3 contains 14 residues. CDR3 loop: CASSLGSVRYEQYF. CDR3 bases: TGTGCCAGCAGCTTAGGGTCAGTCCGCTACGAGCAGTACTTC.

The V gene is TRBV29-1, the J gene TRBJ2-1, with D tentatively TRBD2 (6 bases). The CDR3 totals 13 residues. In germline, CDR1 is SQVTM, CDR2 ANQGSEA. V was clipped by 4 bases and J by 6 bases, with 13 bases between them. The CDR3 DNA is TGCAGCGTTGTCCCGGGGGTAGGCAATGAGCAGTTCTTC. The encoded protein is CSVVPGVGNEQFF.

The genes are TRBV29-1 and TRBJ2-1; 8 bases are a match to TRBD1. CDR3 length equals 13 residues. J gave up 6 bases and V 6 bases, and 7 bases lay outside the gene matches. Germline V gene data show CDR1 as SQVTM and CDR2 as ANQGSEA. Here the CDR3 DNA reads TGCAGCGTAGGCAGGGGGCTCGGCAATGAGCAGTTCTTC. Amino acids: CSVGRGLGNEQFF.

The chain couples TRBV7-8 to TRBJ1-1; TRBD1 might be the D (5 bases). Per germline, CDR1 SGHVS and CDR2 FQNEAQ. V was clipped by 5 bases and J by 7 bases, with 11 bases between them. The CDR3 totals 12 residues. The CDR3 nucleotides are TGTGCCAGCAGCCAAGACAGCTATGAAGCTTTCTTT. As protein: CASSQDSYEAFF.

The J gene is TRBJ2-3, the V gene TRBV14; D is tentatively TRBD1 or TRBD2 (5 bases each). V dropped 4 bases and J dropped 4 bases, with 18 bases sitting between them. This CDR3 comprises 16 residues. Germline assignment: CDR1 SGHDN and CDR2 FVKESK. CDR3 nucleotides: TGTGCCAGCAGCCGCCCCGGGACCCTCAGGGCAGATACGCAGTATTTT. Translating gives CASSRPGTLRADTQYF.

This sequence joins TRBV5-1 and TRBJ1-2, with a tentative D call TRBD1 (6 bases). Germline assignment: CDR1 SGHRS and CDR2 YFSETQ. The CDR3 length is 14 residues. The V end was cut by 4 bases, the J end by 2 bases, with 12 bases between. CDR3 DNA: TGCGCCAGCAGCCGCAGGGGAGAAAACTATGGCTACACCTTC. This codes for CASSRRGENYGYTF.

The chain employs TRBV19 and TRBJ2-5, with D perhaps given as TRBD1 or TRBD2 (7 bases each). V was shortened by 4 bases and J by 0 bases, with 9 bases between the two germline ends. This CDR3 region has 14 residues. Germline V CDR1 and CDR2: LNHDA, SQIVND (reference sequence). The CDR3 loop is CASSTGGDQETQYF. In DNA, the CDR3 is TGTGCCAGTAGTACAGGGGGGGACCAAGAGACCCAGTACTTC.

This chain joins TRBV5-1 and TRBJ1-1; maybe TRBD1 (6 bases). This CDR3 is built from 16 residues. Trimming cost V 1 base and J 1 base, with 14 bases left between them. CDR1 is SGHRS and CDR2 is YFSETQ in the germline V gene. CDR3 DNA sequence: TGCGCCAGCAGCTTGTCGGGGGGCGCGGGGAACACTGAAGCTTTCTTT. This gives the protein CASSLSGGAGNTEAFF.

The chain employs TRBV19 and TRBJ1-2; possible D gene TRBD1, 5 bases. This CDR3 is built from 17 residues. CDR1 is LNHDA and CDR2 is SQIVND in the germline V gene (reference sequence). Trimming left V 4 bases short and J 3 bases short, with 21 bases between. The CDR3 region is CASSNTWGRSSYYGYTF. The DNA of the CDR3 is TGTGCCAGTAGTAATACCTGGGGCCGTTCATCTTACTATGGCTACACCTTC.

The rearrangement links TRBV27 to TRBJ2-7; no definite D call. This CDR3 is 14 amino acids long. V was cut by 3 bases and J by 0 bases, with 9 bases left in between. In germline, CDR1 is MNHEY, CDR2 SMNVEV (reference sequence). CDR3 region: CASSFSPSSYEQYF. CDR3 in DNA: TGTGCCAGCAGTTTCTCACCAAGCTCCTACGAGCAGTACTTC.

V and J are TRBV5-4 and TRBJ2-5; no clear D. Trimming cost V 4 bases and J 5 bases, with 15 bases left between them. CDR1 SGHNT and CDR2 YYREEE come from the germline V gene (reference sequence). CDR3 length equals 14 residues. CDR3 DNA sequence: TGTGCCAGCAGCGACCGGACCCTGCGGGAGACCCAGTACTTC. Amino acids: CASSDRTLRETQYF.